This TCR beta chain was retrieved from a study of blood T cell repertoires in COVID-19. The overall study: Material from acute and convalescent COVID-19 was sourced from the United States, Italy and Spain.

The data were produced by immunoSEQ multiplex PCR, yet TCRdb's version contains in-frame clones alone and is incomplete. The sample includes under 200,000 clones, roughly 80% of them seen just once. The TCR comes from a man between 65 and 79 years old with acute or convalescent COVID-19. Material: peripheral blood.

In DNA, the CDR3 is TGTGCCAGCAGTGAACCCGGGACACCCGAAAAACTGTTTTTT. As protein: CASSEPGTPEKLFF. This sequence joins TRBV6-1 and TRBJ1-4, with D possibly TRBD1 on 6 matching bases. From germline, CDR1 is MNHNS and CDR2 SASEGT. This CDR3 spans 14 amino acids. V lost 2 bases to trimming and J lost 8 bases, with 12 bases between them.